Sequencing of this T cell receptor beta chain was carried out in a study of CD8+ T cells in alopecia areata. This clone qualifies as large. At residue 16, the TCRdb protein departs from the DNA translation, so the protein shown here was derived from the DNA itself. Gene names follow the mouse nomenclature. TCR sequencing used cDNA made by reverse transcription of extracted RNA. The protocol was immunoSEQ multiplex PCR, while the TCRdb copy is restricted to in-frame clones and leaves out a portion. The table lists about 1,400 clones, no singletons, with roughly 35% in the top ten. This TCR came from a C3H/HeJ mouse with alopecia areata. MHC haplotype of the strain: H2-k. Input material: lesional skin.

The CDR3 loop reads CASSDGHRGRRDSGNTLYF. The sequenced CDR3 bases are TGTGCCAGCAGTGATGGTCACAGGGGGCGTAGGGATTCTGGAAATACG. V usage is TRBV13-1 and J usage is TRBJ1-3, with 9 bases matching TRBD1. The read ends 3 residues early relative to the CDR3; the germline J gene fills the gap. The CDR3 is made up of 19 amino acids. J lost 0 bases, V lost 0 bases, and 10 bases had no gene match. CDR1 is NSHNY, CDR2 SYGAGN, per germline.